This entry features one T cell receptor beta chain sequence. J lost 8 bases, V lost 1 base, and 8 bases had no gene match. The germline CDR1 and CDR2 sequences are MNHEY and SVGEGT. The CDR3 consists of 16 residues. This entry belongs to a study of blood T cell repertoires in COVID-19. Study-level background: Acute and convalescent COVID-19 samples came from the United States, Italy and Spain. T cells, B-cell-depleted T cells, or PBMCs provided the cDNA or gDNA that served as material.

The authors' processing: Estimation of nucleated cell counts relied on the amplification of reference gene primers. The protocol was immunoSEQ multiplex PCR, while the TCRdb copy is restricted to in-frame clones and leaves out a portion. V, J and clone size are those of that table, while D and trimming were read from the DNA. The sample lists around 85,000 clones, approximately 85% occurring once. The chain links TRBV6-2 or TRBV6-3 to TRBJ1-2; TRBD1 matches 12 bases. This sequence was found in a man in his forties or fifties with active COVID-19. The sequencing input was peripheral blood. CDR3 coding DNA: TGTGCCAGCAGTTACTACGGGACAGGGGGCGCAGACGGCTACACCTTC. Amino acids: CASSYYGTGGADGYTF.